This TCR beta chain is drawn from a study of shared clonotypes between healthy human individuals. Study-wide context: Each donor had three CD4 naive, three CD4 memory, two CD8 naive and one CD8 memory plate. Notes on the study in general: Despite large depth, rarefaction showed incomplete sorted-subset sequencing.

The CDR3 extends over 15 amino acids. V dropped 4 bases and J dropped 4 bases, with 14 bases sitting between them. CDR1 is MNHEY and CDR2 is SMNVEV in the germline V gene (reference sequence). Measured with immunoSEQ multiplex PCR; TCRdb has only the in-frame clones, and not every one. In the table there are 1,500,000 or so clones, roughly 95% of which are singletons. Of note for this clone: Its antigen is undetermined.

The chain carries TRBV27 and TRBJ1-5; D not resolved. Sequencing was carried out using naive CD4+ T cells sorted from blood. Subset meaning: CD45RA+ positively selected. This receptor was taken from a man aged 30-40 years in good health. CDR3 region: CASSSLKSFNQPQHF. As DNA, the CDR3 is TGTGCCAGCAGTTCCTTAAAAAGTTTTAATCAGCCCCAGCATTTT.